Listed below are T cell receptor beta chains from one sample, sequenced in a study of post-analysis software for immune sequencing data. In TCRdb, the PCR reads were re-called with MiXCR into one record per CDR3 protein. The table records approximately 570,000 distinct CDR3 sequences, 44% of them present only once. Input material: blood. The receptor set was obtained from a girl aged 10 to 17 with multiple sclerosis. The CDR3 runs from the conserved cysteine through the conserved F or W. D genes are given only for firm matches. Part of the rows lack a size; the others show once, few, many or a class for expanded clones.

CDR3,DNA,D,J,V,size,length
CASSSRHLSDEQYF,TGTGCCAGCAGTTCCAGACATCTTAGCGACGAGCAGTACTTC,-,TRBJ2-7,TRBV12-3/TRBV12-4,-,14
CASSLWSGKETQYF,TGTGCCAGCAGTTTATGGTCAGGAAAAGAGACCCAGTACTTC,-,TRBJ2-5,TRBV28,-,14
CASSGKLGAGGSTDTQYF,TGTGCCAGCAGCGGGAAACTAGGAGCGGGGGGCAGCACAGATACGCAGTATTTT,TRBD2,TRBJ2-3,TRBV9,few,18
CASGPGEYNEQFF,TGTGCCAGCGGCCCGGGGGAATACAATGAGCAGTTCTTC,-,TRBJ2-1,TRBV12-3/TRBV12-4,-,13
CASSLERGGTSQFF,TGTGCCAGCAGCTTAGAAAGAGGCGGGACTAGCCAGTTCTTC,TRBD2,TRBJ2-1,TRBV11-1,few,14
CASSSGGQGTYEQYF,TGCGCCAGCAGCTCGGGGGGACAGGGTACCTACGAGCAGTACTTC,TRBD1,TRBJ2-7,TRBV5-1,-,15
CASSQLAGSLTDTQYF,TGTGCCAGCAGCCAACTAGCGGGGAGTTTGACAGATACGCAGTATTTT,TRBD2,TRBJ2-3,TRBV3-1,-,16
CASGGAGVETQYF,TGTGCCAGCGGAGGAGCGGGAGTCGAGACCCAGTACTTC,TRBD2,TRBJ2-5,TRBV3-1,-,13
CASSLVQNYGYTF,TGTGCCAGCAGTTTAGTGCAGAACTATGGCTACACCTTC,-,TRBJ1-2,TRBV12-3/TRBV12-4,-,13
CASSDGSGGSEQFF,TGTGCCAGCAGTGACGGGTCGGGAGGGAGTGAGCAGTTCTTC,TRBD2,TRBJ2-1,TRBV6-4,-,14
CASRLTGGVDIQYF,TGTGCCAGCAGACTGACAGGGGGTGTTGACATTCAGTACTTC,TRBD1,TRBJ2-4,TRBV7-2,few,14
CASSQDLGGQGAYEQYF,TGTGCCAGCAGCCAAGATTTGGGAGGGCAGGGGGCCTACGAGCAGTACTTC,-,TRBJ2-7,TRBV4-2,-,17
CASSLGMAGGDPSGANVLTF,TGTGCCAGCAGCTTGGGGATGGCGGGGGGCGATCCCTCTGGGGCCAACGTCCTGACTTTC,TRBD2,TRBJ2-6,TRBV5-4,-,20
CASSSGTSLYNEQFF,TGTGCCAGCAGCTCCGGGACTAGCCTTTACAATGAGCAGTTCTTC,TRBD2,TRBJ2-1,TRBV5-6,-,15